The clone carrying this TCR beta chain was counted a few times. What it binds is unknown. The data stem from a study of cytomegalovirus exposure and HLA in healthy donors. The wider study: Roughly 179 million T cells yielded 120 million or so unique TCR beta sequences, as an earlier analysis found. Researchers found that around 80% of over 350 genotyped donors fell within the Caucasian-associated ancestry cluster.

A multiplex PCR was run with 60 Vbeta primers and 13 Jbeta primers. Data came from immunoSEQ multiplex PCR; TCRdb stores just in-frame clones and leaves some out. This sample has roughly 110,000 clones, with 65% to 85% found just once. The CDR3 totals 14 residues. The germline gives CDR1 SGHRS, CDR2 YFSETQ. V lost 1 base, J lost 12 bases, and 9 bases stayed unmatched. Study findings and constraints: When analyzed later, a missense DCLRE1C variant was found to be linked to TCR beta V- and J-gene trimming. An ancestry cluster, one associated with Asian ancestry, reportedly showed fewer N-insertions than the approximately 650-donor mean in a later analysis.

The chain uses TRBV5-1 and TRBJ1-4; 7 bases align to TRBD1. Sequencing input: PBMCs. This clonotype originated in a man aged 18 to 29 in good health and CMV-seronegative. CDR3 sequence reads: CASSLPSGQKELFF. For the CDR3, the DNA is TGCGCCAGCAGCTTGCCTTCGGGACAGAAAGAACTGTTTTTT. The full variable domain, rest sourced from reference TRBV5-1 and TRBJ1-4, is KAGVTQTPRYLIKTRGQQVTLSCSPISGHRSVSWYQQTPGQGLQFLFEYFSETQRNKGNFPGRFSGRQFSNSRSEMNVSTLELGDSALYLCASSLPSGQKELFFGSGTQLSVL.